This section outlines one T cell receptor beta chain sequence together with its context. Its specificity is unknown. This specimen belongs to a study of blood T cells in healthy people across ages. Study results and caveats: Older age coincided with a roughly linear decline in TCR beta diversity per million T cells.

A J-beta primer mix and a sample-barcoded 5' primer were used in a second PCR of roughly 6 to 11 cycles. TCRdb re-analysed the 5' RACE reads in MiXCR, keeping a single row per CDR3 protein. The sample has about 970,000 distinct CDR3 sequences, 51% seen once. Germline-derived CDR1 and CDR2 are MDHEN and SYDVKM. The CDR3 consists of 15 residues. Trimming shortened V by 3 bases and J by 0 bases, and 11 bases separated the two germline ends. The V and J genes are TRBV28 and TRBJ1-2; no reliable D call. The sample was blood. This receptor was identified in a woman in her fifties or sixties in good health. For the CDR3, the DNA is TGTGCCAGCAGTTTTAACCGGGGAGCTAACTATGGCTACACCTTC. This translates into CASSFNRGANYGYTF.